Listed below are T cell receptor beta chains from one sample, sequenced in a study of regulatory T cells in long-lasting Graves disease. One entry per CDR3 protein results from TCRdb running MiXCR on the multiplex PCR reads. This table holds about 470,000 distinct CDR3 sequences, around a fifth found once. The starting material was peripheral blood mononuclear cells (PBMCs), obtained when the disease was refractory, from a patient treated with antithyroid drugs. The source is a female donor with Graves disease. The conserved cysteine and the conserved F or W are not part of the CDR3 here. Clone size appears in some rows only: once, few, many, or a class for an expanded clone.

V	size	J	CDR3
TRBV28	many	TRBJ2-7	ASSSQTGLAGGYEQY
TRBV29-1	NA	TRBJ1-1	SVEGLGGGATEAF
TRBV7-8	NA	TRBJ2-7	ASSLGRGCY
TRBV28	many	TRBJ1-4	ASRRPVGFDEKLF
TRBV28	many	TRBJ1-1	ASSLQAGLNTEAF
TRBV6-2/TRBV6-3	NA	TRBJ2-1	ASSYSMDRVFVNEQF
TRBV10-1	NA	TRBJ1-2	ASSATGAYGYT
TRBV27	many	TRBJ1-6	ASSLRSLGNSPLH
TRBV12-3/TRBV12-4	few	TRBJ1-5	ASSFQNQPQH
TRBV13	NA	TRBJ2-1	ASSLGPGSHNEQF
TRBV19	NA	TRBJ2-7	ASSPLVTKPYEQY
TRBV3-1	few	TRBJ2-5	ASSQSKWGLETQY
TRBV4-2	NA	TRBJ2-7	ASSQDGGGNEQY
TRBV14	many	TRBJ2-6	ASRNSGANVLT
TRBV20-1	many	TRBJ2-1	SARDGTSGRGHEQF
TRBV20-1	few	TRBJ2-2	SASTYKDQNTGELF
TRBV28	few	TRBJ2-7	ASSPRTPHYEQY
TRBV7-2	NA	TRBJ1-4	AGSRYVAGTNEKLF
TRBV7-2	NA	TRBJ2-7	ASSLRSGSGKAYEQY
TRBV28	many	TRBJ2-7	ASSETSDNRKQY
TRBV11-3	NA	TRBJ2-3	ASSTGLAGGGRTDTQY
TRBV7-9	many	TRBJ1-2	ASSSPGQLNYGYT
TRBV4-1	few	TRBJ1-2	ASSQEDGRVRT
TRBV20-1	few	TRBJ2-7	SARKRGSSYEQY
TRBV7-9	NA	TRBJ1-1	ASSPDDTEAF
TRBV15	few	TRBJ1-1	ATSVNRDPSGTEAF
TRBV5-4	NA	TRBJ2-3	ASRGGSPTDTQY
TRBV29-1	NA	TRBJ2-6	SVEQGAGANVLT
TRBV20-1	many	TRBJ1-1	SARDSRQDMNTEAF
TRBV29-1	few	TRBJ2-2	SVTNEGELF
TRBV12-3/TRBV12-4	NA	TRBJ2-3	ASMGRQGLTDTQY
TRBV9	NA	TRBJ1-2	ASSVPGTDGYT
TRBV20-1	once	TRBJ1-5	SATPGGRVTGNQPQH
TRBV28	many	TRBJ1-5	ASSFSTGKDWRNQPQH
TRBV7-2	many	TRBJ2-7	ASSPELAGGDYEQY
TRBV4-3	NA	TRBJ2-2	ASSRAANTGELF
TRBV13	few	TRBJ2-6	ASSADRAGANVLT